Below, 5 T cell receptor beta chains from the same sample are listed, as sequenced in a study of immune heterogeneity within non-small cell lung tumors. The starting template was genomic DNA from bulk tumor, roughly 650 ng per sample. Several biopsies per primary tumor were taken during surgery, spaced as far apart as possible. Samples came from untreated patients having curative surgery for newly diagnosed non-small cell lung cancer. A first 10-cycle multiplex round used 32 V-gene and 13 J-gene primers on TCR beta CDR3. TCRdb used MiXCR to reprocess the multiplex PCR reads, holding one entry per CDR3 protein. The profile shows about 4,600 distinct CDR3 sequences, less than 40% of them singletons. Sequencing was done on a sample of lung tumor tissue. Receptors were obtained from a woman between 45 and 60 years old with non-small cell lung cancer.

The J gene is TRBJ2-7, the V gene TRBV2; 11 bases agree with TRBD2. Germline CDR1 is SNHLY and CDR2 is FYNNEI. V shed 6 bases, J shed 2 bases, and the junction held 3 bases outside the gene matches. The CDR3 extends over 14 amino acids. This chain's CDR3 is CASRVAGGTYEQYF. CDR3 nucleotide sequence: TGTGCCAGCAGGGTAGCGGGAGGGACCTACGAGCAGTACTTC.

By sample fraction, this clonotype is medium-sized. This chain connects TRBV18 to TRBJ1-1; TRBD1 matches at 10 bases. Looked up from germline, CDR1 is KGHSH and CDR2 is LQKENI. Trimming took 5 bases from V and 4 from J; bases not matched to a gene: 7. The CDR3 loop spans 15 amino acids. The CDR3 loop reads CASSTRDRGPTEAFF. Written as DNA, the CDR3 is TGTGCCAGCTCAACCCGGGACAGGGGTCCCACTGAAGCTTTCTTT.

This clonotype is medium-sized by share. The chain has TRBV20-1 and TRBJ2-7, with 7 bases fitting TRBD2. This CDR3 spans 15 amino acids. Trimming removed 0 bases from V and 3 bases from J; junction bases left unmatched: 8. The germline CDR1 and CDR2 sequences are DFQATT and SNEGSKA (reference sequence). The CDR3 loop is CSARDQSSGHYEQYF. The DNA for the CDR3 is TGCAGTGCTAGAGATCAGTCTAGCGGCCACTACGAGCAGTACTTC.

This clonotype has only a few counts. This sequence may be a read error, since a much larger clone differs from it by one base. This chain links TRBV11-3 with TRBJ2-7; TRBD1 might be the D (6 bases). The CDR3 runs to 16 residues. Germline-derived CDR1 and CDR2 are SGHNT and YENEEA. CDR3 sequence (DNA): TGTGTCAGCAGCCCGCGGTGGGGGACAACCGCCTACGAGCAGTACTTC. Amino acid sequence: CVSSPRWGTTAYEQYF.

The V gene is TRBV15, the J gene TRBJ1-6; D ambiguous. The ends were cut back, 4 bases at V and 9 bases at J, with 19 bases in the middle. The germline V gene has CDR1 LNHNV and CDR2 YYDKDF (reference sequence). This CDR3 contains 16 residues. In nucleotides, the CDR3 is TGTGCCACCAGCACCCACGCGGATTTTGGTCGTTCACCCCTCCACTTT. Protein product: CATSTHADFGRSPLHF.